The rows below give T cell receptor beta chains drawn from one sample of a study of cytomegalovirus exposure and HLA in healthy donors. TCRdb's table, derived via immunoSEQ multiplex PCR, lists solely in-frame clones and lacks some. Of about 140,000 clones in the sample, about 70% were seen once. The sequencing input was PBMCs. Receptors originate from a man aged 35 to 55 in good health and CMV-seronegative. CDR3s include the opening cysteine and the closing phenylalanine or tryptophan. Each record gives: V gene, J gene, CDR3 protein.

V gene: TRBV11-3
J gene: TRBJ1-4
CDR3 protein: CASRKGLREKLFF

V gene: TRBV19
J gene: TRBJ2-5
CDR3 protein: CASSLRSQWETQYF

V gene: TRBV19
J gene: TRBJ1-5
CDR3 protein: CASSIEADYQPQHF

V gene: TRBV5-1
J gene: TRBJ1-2
CDR3 protein: CASRPNDDRGIYGYTF

V gene: TRBV9
J gene: TRBJ2-5
CDR3 protein: CASSVAPGRTGDMTQYF

V gene: TRBV28
J gene: TRBJ1-1
CDR3 protein: CASSWRLRAEAFF

V gene: TRBV5-6
J gene: TRBJ1-1
CDR3 protein: CASSRQGITEAFF

V gene: TRBV11-3
J gene: TRBJ1-6
CDR3 protein: CASSPTGYNSPLHF

V gene: TRBV7-9
J gene: TRBJ1-5
CDR3 protein: CASSAGGQPSQHF

V gene: TRBV7-9
J gene: TRBJ1-1
CDR3 protein: CASRGPANTEAFF

V gene: TRBV7-2
J gene: TRBJ2-7
CDR3 protein: CASQVGVSYEQYF

V gene: TRBV10-3
J gene: TRBJ2-7
CDR3 protein: CVRQVEVYEQYF

V gene: TRBV6-5
J gene: TRBJ1-2
CDR3 protein: CASSYSGTDYGYTF

V gene: TRBV2
J gene: TRBJ1-4
CDR3 protein: CASSWTVEEKLFF

V gene: TRBV30
J gene: TRBJ2-2
CDR3 protein: CAWSVLRPGELFF

V gene: TRBV5-4
J gene: TRBJ1-2
CDR3 protein: CASSLDSYGYTF

V gene: TRBV6-1
J gene: TRBJ2-7
CDR3 protein: CASSFDRSYEQYF

V gene: TRBV27
J gene: TRBJ1-2
CDR3 protein: CASSSGGVDYGYTF

V gene: TRBV25-1
J gene: TRBJ2-2
CDR3 protein: CASSEWGQGRTGELFF

V gene: TRBV11-3
J gene: TRBJ2-2
CDR3 protein: CASNRGQGSTGELFF

V gene: TRBV2
J gene: TRBJ1-1
CDR3 protein: CASSGQQTEAFF

V gene: TRBV9
J gene: TRBJ2-5
CDR3 protein: CASSVAGTGRGETQYF

V gene: TRBV2
J gene: TRBJ1-4
CDR3 protein: CASTRDRGATNEKLFF

V gene: TRBV30
J gene: TRBJ1-6
CDR3 protein: CAWSVLRTGWANSPLHF

V gene: TRBV7-2
J gene: TRBJ1-1
CDR3 protein: CASTRDTTNTEAFF

V gene: TRBV10-3
J gene: TRBJ1-1
CDR3 protein: CAISENRNTEAFF

V gene: TRBV6-4
J gene: TRBJ2-7
CDR3 protein: CASRETGNSHEQYF

V gene: TRBV28
J gene: TRBJ1-5
CDR3 protein: CASSSPGGRQPQHF

V gene: TRBV5-1
J gene: TRBJ2-3
CDR3 protein: CASSSGQGSATDTQYF

V gene: TRBV19
J gene: TRBJ2-1
CDR3 protein: CASSISGGALFF

V gene: TRBV13
J gene: TRBJ2-7
CDR3 protein: CASSRSFPGGQGAYEQYF

V gene: TRBV9
J gene: TRBJ2-3
CDR3 protein: CASSPSLAVQGDTQYF

V gene: TRBV5-1
J gene: TRBJ2-5
CDR3 protein: CASSGGAEGETQYF

V gene: TRBV7-3
J gene: TRBJ2-3
CDR3 protein: CASSSGQGDTDTQYF

V gene: TRBV5-5
J gene: TRBJ2-1
CDR3 protein: CASSLEMAGQNNEQFF

V gene: TRBV7-6
J gene: TRBJ2-1
CDR3 protein: CASSLVWLAGNEQFF

V gene: TRBV7-3
J gene: TRBJ2-3
CDR3 protein: CASSSSYTDTQYF

V gene: TRBV28
J gene: TRBJ2-7
CDR3 protein: CASSRQALPEQYF

V gene: TRBV7-2
J gene: TRBJ2-5
CDR3 protein: CASSRGQNFQETQYF

V gene: TRBV6-1
J gene: TRBJ1-5
CDR3 protein: CASSEQGGQPQHF